This is a list of T cell receptor beta chains from one sample in a study of cytomegalovirus exposure and HLA in healthy donors. The table came from immunoSEQ multiplex PCR; TCRdb's copy has only in-frame clones and leaves some out. The sample holds 150,000 to 200,000 clones; around four fifths are singletons and the top ten take 1.4%. Source material: PBMCs. The source of these receptors is a woman under 40 in good health and CMV-seropositive. The CDR3 runs from the conserved cysteine through the conserved F or W. The D gene is left open where the match is weak. Clone size is not always given. Where it is, it says once, few, many or a class for expanded clones.

j_gene: TRBJ2-1
d_gene: TRBD2
v_gene: TRBV27
abundance: .
CDR3aa: CASSDWTSGSRDEQFF
CDR3nt: TGTGCCAGCAGTGATTGGACTAGCGGGAGTAGGGATGAGCAGTTCTTC

j_gene: TRBJ1-2
d_gene: .
v_gene: TRBV5-5
abundance: .
CDR3aa: CASSLGIGVNYGYTF
CDR3nt: TGTGCCAGCAGCTTGGGGATAGGGGTTAACTATGGCTACACCTTC

j_gene: TRBJ1-5
d_gene: .
v_gene: TRBV6-6
abundance: .
CDR3aa: CASSYSAGAPQPQHF
CDR3nt: TGTGCCAGCAGTTATTCTGCAGGGGCCCCTCAGCCCCAGCATTTT

j_gene: TRBJ2-2
d_gene: TRBD1
v_gene: TRBV9
abundance: .
CDR3aa: CASSVVSGGVRGELFF
CDR3nt: TGTGCCAGCAGCGTAGTTTCAGGGGGCGTAAGGGGGGAGCTGTTTTTT

j_gene: TRBJ2-5
d_gene: TRBD2
v_gene: TRBV7-6
abundance: few
CDR3aa: CASSWGGTSGQETQYF
CDR3nt: TGTGCCAGCAGCTGGGGGGGGACTAGCGGCCAAGAGACCCAGTACTTC

j_gene: TRBJ2-1
d_gene: TRBD2
v_gene: TRBV2
abundance: .
CDR3aa: CASSGQASGEFF
CDR3nt: TGTGCCAGCAGTGGTCAGGCTAGCGGGGAGTTCTTC

j_gene: TRBJ2-3
d_gene: .
v_gene: TRBV2
abundance: .
CDR3aa: CASSEAEQGDTQYF
CDR3nt: TGTGCCAGCAGTGAAGCTGAACAGGGAGATACGCAGTATTTT

j_gene: TRBJ2-5
d_gene: TRBD1
v_gene: TRBV10-2
abundance: .
CDR3aa: CASSDRGGSRETQYF
CDR3nt: TGCGCCAGCAGCGACAGGGGGGGGTCGAGAGAGACCCAGTACTTC

j_gene: TRBJ2-7
d_gene: TRBD1
v_gene: TRBV30
abundance: .
CDR3aa: CARRDRASYEQYF
CDR3nt: TGTGCCCGGCGGGACAGGGCTTCCTACGAGCAGTACTTC

j_gene: TRBJ2-7
d_gene: .
v_gene: TRBV5-1
abundance: .
CDR3aa: CASSLIEQGSSYEQYF
CDR3nt: TGCGCCAGCAGCTTGATAGAGCAGGGGAGTTCCTACGAGCAGTACTTC

j_gene: TRBJ2-1
d_gene: .
v_gene: TRBV10-1
abundance: .
CDR3aa: CATIGESGNEQFF
CDR3nt: TGCGCTACAATCGGGGAGTCCGGCAATGAGCAGTTCTTC

j_gene: TRBJ2-6
d_gene: TRBD1
v_gene: TRBV23-1
abundance: .
CDR3aa: CASSQWGQGHSGANVLTF
CDR3nt: TGCGCCAGCAGTCAATGGGGACAGGGCCACTCTGGGGCCAACGTCCTGACTTTC

j_gene: TRBJ2-3
d_gene: .
v_gene: TRBV7-6
abundance: .
CDR3aa: CASSPSAGLVTDTQYF
CDR3nt: TGTGCCAGCAGCCCGTCCGCGGGGCTAGTCACAGATACGCAGTATTTT

j_gene: TRBJ1-3
d_gene: .
v_gene: TRBV5-6
abundance: .
CDR3aa: CASSLGGLLSSGNTIYF
CDR3nt: TGTGCCAGCAGCTTGGGGGGCCTCTTAAGCTCTGGAAACACCATATATTTT

j_gene: TRBJ1-5
d_gene: .
v_gene: TRBV28
abundance: .
CDR3aa: CASSQGTGGQPQHF
CDR3nt: TGTGCCAGCAGTCAAGGTACGGGGGGTCAGCCCCAGCATTTT

j_gene: TRBJ2-7
d_gene: .
v_gene: TRBV27
abundance: .
CDR3aa: CASSAHHVTGSSYEQYF
CDR3nt: TGTGCCAGCAGTGCCCACCACGTCACAGGAAGCTCCTACGAGCAGTACTTC

j_gene: TRBJ2-1
d_gene: TRBD1
v_gene: TRBV2
abundance: .
CDR3aa: CASSEAHGTDYNEQFF
CDR3nt: TGTGCCAGCAGTGAAGCGCACGGGACAGACTACAATGAGCAGTTCTTC

j_gene: TRBJ2-1
d_gene: TRBD1
v_gene: TRBV19
abundance: .
CDR3aa: CASSIDRDSEQFF
CDR3nt: TGTGCCAGTAGTATAGACCGGGACAGTGAGCAGTTCTTC

j_gene: TRBJ2-1
d_gene: TRBD1
v_gene: TRBV4-2
abundance: .
CDR3aa: CASSQEAQKGALNEQFF
CDR3nt: TGTGCCAGCAGCCAAGAAGCCCAGAAGGGGGCCCTAAATGAGCAGTTCTTC

j_gene: TRBJ2-1
d_gene: TRBD2
v_gene: TRBV5-1
abundance: .
CDR3aa: CASSLVLAGTYNEQFF
CDR3nt: TGCGCCAGCAGCTTGGTACTAGCGGGAACCTACAATGAGCAGTTCTTC

j_gene: TRBJ2-5
d_gene: .
v_gene: TRBV29-1
abundance: .
CDR3aa: CSVEDHARAGEQETQYF
CDR3nt: TGCAGCGTTGAAGATCACGCAAGGGCCGGGGAGCAAGAGACCCAGTACTTC

j_gene: TRBJ2-3
d_gene: .
v_gene: TRBV27
abundance: .
CDR3aa: CASSWSGPTDTQYF
CDR3nt: TGTGCCAGCAGTTGGTCAGGGCCCACAGATACGCAGTATTTT

j_gene: TRBJ2-5
d_gene: .
v_gene: TRBV5-1
abundance: .
CDR3aa: CASQRASLGGETQYF
CDR3nt: TGCGCCAGCCAGCGGGCCTCGTTGGGGGGAGAGACCCAGTACTTC

j_gene: TRBJ2-1
d_gene: TRBD2
v_gene: TRBV6-5
abundance: few
CDR3aa: CASSYSGTSGQNEQFF
CDR3nt: TGTGCCAGCAGTTACTCAGGGACTAGCGGCCAGAATGAGCAGTTCTTC

j_gene: TRBJ1-5
d_gene: .
v_gene: TRBV4-1
abundance: .
CDR3aa: CASSTGPVVSNQPQHF
CDR3nt: TGCGCCAGTTCAACAGGGCCGGTTGTGAGCAATCAGCCCCAGCATTTT

j_gene: TRBJ2-1
d_gene: TRBD2
v_gene: TRBV29-1
abundance: .
CDR3aa: CSVGRGTSGINEQFF
CDR3nt: TGCAGCGTTGGGCGAGGGACTAGCGGAATTAATGAGCAGTTCTTC

j_gene: TRBJ2-1
d_gene: TRBD1
v_gene: TRBV7-9
abundance: .
CDR3aa: CASSLGGTGYNEQFF
CDR3nt: TGTGCCAGCAGCTTAGGGGGGACAGGGTATAATGAGCAGTTCTTC

j_gene: TRBJ1-2
d_gene: .
v_gene: TRBV28
abundance: .
CDR3aa: CASSDPGDYGYTF
CDR3nt: TGTGCCAGCAGTGATCCAGGGGACTATGGCTACACCTTC

j_gene: TRBJ1-2
d_gene: .
v_gene: TRBV18
abundance: .
CDR3aa: CASSPAQGTNGYTF
CDR3nt: TGTGCCAGCTCACCCGCCCAGGGGACCAATGGCTACACCTTC

j_gene: TRBJ2-3
d_gene: .
v_gene: TRBV5-1
abundance: .
CDR3aa: CASSSDGVTSTDTQYF
CDR3nt: TGCGCCAGCAGCTCCGATGGAGTTACTAGCACAGATACGCAGTATTTT

j_gene: TRBJ2-1
d_gene: TRBD2
v_gene: TRBV28
abundance: .
CDR3aa: CASKLSGSGGYNEQFF
CDR3nt: TGTGCCAGCAAACTATCTGGTAGCGGGGGCTACAATGAGCAGTTCTTC

j_gene: TRBJ2-7
d_gene: .
v_gene: TRBV4-1
abundance: few
CDR3aa: CASSQPLMARYEQYF
CDR3nt: TGCGCCAGCAGCCAACCACTAATGGCACGGTACGAGCAGTACTTC

j_gene: TRBJ2-5
d_gene: TRBD1
v_gene: TRBV6-6
abundance: .
CDR3aa: CASSYFRTGGGETQYF
CDR3nt: TGTGCCAGCAGTTACTTCCGGACAGGGGGCGGCGAGACCCAGTACTTC

j_gene: TRBJ1-1
d_gene: .
v_gene: TRBV15
abundance: .
CDR3aa: CATSREAADFAAEAFF
CDR3nt: TGTGCCACCAGCAGAGAAGCAGCTGACTTTGCGGCTGAAGCTTTCTTT

j_gene: TRBJ1-2
d_gene: TRBD1
v_gene: TRBV6-1
abundance: .
CDR3aa: CASSDRGTGYTF
CDR3nt: TGTGCCAGCAGTGACAGGGGGACGGGCTACACCTTC

j_gene: TRBJ2-2
d_gene: .
v_gene: TRBV10-3
abundance: few
CDR3aa: CAISVTGPNTGELFF
CDR3nt: TGTGCCATCAGTGTCACAGGCCCGAACACCGGGGAGCTGTTTTTT

j_gene: TRBJ1-2
d_gene: TRBD1
v_gene: TRBV11-2
abundance: .
CDR3aa: CASSPTGTGGGYTF
CDR3nt: TGTGCCAGCAGCCCAACGGGGACAGGGGGAGGCTACACCTTC

j_gene: TRBJ2-7
d_gene: TRBD1
v_gene: TRBV6-5
abundance: .
CDR3aa: CASSYGAGGSYEQYF
CDR3nt: TGTGCCAGCAGTTACGGGGCAGGGGGAAGCTACGAGCAGTACTTC

j_gene: TRBJ1-3
d_gene: .
v_gene: TRBV6-1
abundance: .
CDR3aa: CASTPTGGFGNTIYF
CDR3nt: TGTGCCAGCACCCCGACGGGGGGCTTTGGAAACACCATATATTTT

j_gene: TRBJ2-3
d_gene: TRBD1
v_gene: TRBV19
abundance: .
CDR3aa: CASTQGADTQYF
CDR3nt: TGTGCCAGTACTCAGGGGGCAGATACGCAGTATTTT

j_gene: TRBJ2-5
d_gene: .
v_gene: TRBV7-2
abundance: .
CDR3aa: CASSSGGGAGQETQYF
CDR3nt: TGTGCCAGCAGCTCCGGTGGGGGGGCGGGGCAAGAGACCCAGTACTTC

j_gene: TRBJ2-3
d_gene: TRBD1
v_gene: TRBV10-3
abundance: .
CDR3aa: CAISESGTGGDTQYF
CDR3nt: TGTGCCATCAGTGAGTCCGGGACAGGGGGCGATACGCAGTATTTT

j_gene: TRBJ2-5
d_gene: TRBD1
v_gene: TRBV5-3
abundance: .
CDR3aa: CARSRERQGWEKETQYF
CDR3nt: TGTGCCAGAAGCCGGGAACGACAGGGTTGGGAGAAAGAGACCCAGTACTTC

j_gene: TRBJ2-4
d_gene: TRBD2
v_gene: TRBV4-3
abundance: .
CDR3aa: CASSQEGGILNIQYF
CDR3nt: TGCGCCAGCAGCCAAGAGGGGGGGATATTAAACATTCAGTACTTC

j_gene: TRBJ2-3
d_gene: .
v_gene: TRBV21-1
abundance: .
CDR3aa: CASSPREGLNILGTDTQYF
CDR3nt: TGTGCCAGCAGCCCAAGAGAAGGACTGAATATCCTCGGGACAGATACGCAGTATTTT

j_gene: TRBJ2-3
d_gene: .
v_gene: TRBV5-1
abundance: .
CDR3aa: CASSLGGFTDTQYF
CDR3nt: TGCGCCAGCAGCTTGGGAGGGTTCACAGATACGCAGTATTTT

j_gene: TRBJ2-1
d_gene: TRBD2
v_gene: TRBV5-4
abundance: .
CDR3aa: CASSSGQGGSSYNEQFF
CDR3nt: TGTGCCAGCAGCTCTGGCCAAGGCGGGAGCTCCTACAATGAGCAGTTCTTC

j_gene: TRBJ1-1
d_gene: .
v_gene: TRBV29-1
abundance: .
CDR3aa: CSVEGGAGGTEAFF
CDR3nt: TGCAGCGTTGAAGGGGGCGCCGGGGGCACTGAAGCTTTCTTT

j_gene: TRBJ2-1
d_gene: TRBD2
v_gene: TRBV27
abundance: .
CDR3aa: CASSVQLAGDMGYEFF
CDR3nt: TGTGCCAGCAGTGTACAACTAGCGGGAGATATGGGATATGAGTTCTTC